These 8 T cell receptor beta chains were sequenced from one sample in a study of blood T cell repertoires in COVID-19. TCRdb's table, derived via immunoSEQ multiplex PCR, lists solely in-frame clones and lacks some. Among over 250,000 clones listed, approximately 86% were seen once. Sequencing was performed on peripheral blood. These receptors all come from a woman in her 70s with COVID-19, enrolled during active disease.

J is TRBJ2-3 and V is TRBV7-2, with unresolved D. The CDR3 sequence is 14 residues long. Germline V lookup: CDR1 SGHTA, CDR2 FQGNSA. Deletions cut 2 bases from V and 6 bases from J, with 12 bases between. CDR3 nucleotide sequence: TGTGCCAGCAGCTTACAGTCAGAGGCGGATACGCAGTATTTT. This encodes CASSLQSEADTQYF.

V and J are TRBV2 and TRBJ2-3, with 8 bases matching TRBD1. V was clipped by 5 bases and J by 0 bases; unmatched bases: 4. The CDR3 covers 15 residues. Germline assignment: CDR1 SNHLY and CDR2 FYNNEI. The CDR3 region is CASSPDRGSTDTQYF. The DNA for the CDR3 is TGTGCCAGCAGTCCAGACAGGGGAAGCACAGATACGCAGTATTTT.

V and J are TRBV11-2 and TRBJ1-5; 8 bases fit TRBD1. The CDR3 has 14 amino acids. The germline V gene has CDR1 SGHAT and CDR2 FQNNGV. V shed 5 bases and J 2 bases; nucleotides not matched to a gene: 2. The CDR3: CASSPGGGNQPQHF. The CDR3, as DNA: TGTGCCAGCAGCCCAGGGGGCGGCAATCAGCCCCAGCATTTT. The variable domain in full, completed from reference TRBV11-2 and TRBJ1-5, reads EAGVAQSPRYKIIEKRQSVAFWCNPISGHATLYWYQQILGQGPKLLIQFQNNGVVDDSQLPKDRFSAERLKGVDSTLKIQPAKLEDSAVYLCASSPGGGNQPQHFGDGTRLSIL.

The rearrangement uses TRBV5-6 and TRBJ1-6; D perhaps matches TRBD1 (6 bases). Germline CDR1 SGHDT, CDR2 YYEEEE. The CDR3 runs to 14 residues. V was shortened by 4 bases and J by 8 bases, with 13 bases between the two germline ends. CDR3 coding DNA: TGTGCCAGCAGCGGGGGCAGGGTTGATTCACCCCTCCACTTT. This encodes CASSGGRVDSPLHF.

Note on this clone: Other DNA sequences of this sample code for an identical CDR3. This chain uses TRBV6-6 with TRBJ1-1; D remains ambiguous. The V gene lost 6 bases and the J gene lost 0 bases, with 5 bases spanning the gap. The length of the CDR3 is 12 residues. From germline, CDR1 is MNHNY and CDR2 SVGAGI (reference sequence). CDR3 sequence reads: CASSIMNTEAFF. CDR3 nucleotides: TGTGCCAGCAGCATCATGAACACTGAAGCTTTCTTT.

This clone was seen a single time. The chain employs TRBV10-3 and TRBJ2-5, with 10 positions matching TRBD2. CDR3 length: 15 amino acids. V was pared by 5 bases and J by 2 bases, with 5 bases of the junction left unmatched. Germline CDR1 reads ENHRY; CDR2 reads SYGVKD. Here the CDR3 DNA reads TGTGCCATCAGTTCGGCTAGCGGGGGTCAAGAGACCCAGTACTTC. The encoded protein is CAISSASGGQETQYF.

The CDR3: CASRVPGQGHNEQFF. Here the CDR3 DNA reads TGTGCCAGTAGAGTGCCGGGACAGGGCCACAATGAGCAGTTCTTC. The rearrangement joins TRBV27 to TRBJ2-1; 9 bases align to TRBD1. With V trimmed by 9 bases and J by 5 bases, 11 bases remained unmatched. This CDR3 spans 15 amino acids. CDR1 is MNHEY and CDR2 is SMNVEV in the germline V gene (reference sequence).

Comments on this clone: Different DNA sequences within this sample yield the same CDR3. This chain links TRBV4-3 with TRBJ2-7; tentative D call: TRBD1 (7 bases). The germline V and J ends were trimmed by 0 bases and 2 bases, with 8 bases remaining between them. The germline CDR1 and CDR2 sequences are LGHNA and YSLEER. The CDR3 length is 14 residues. This CDR3 is CASSQDRGAYEQYF. The CDR3 region has the DNA TGCGCCAGCAGCCAAGACAGGGGGGCCTACGAGCAGTACTTC.